This TCR beta chain appears in the sequencing data of a study of early T cells in non-severe SARS-CoV-2 infection. In the study overall: Unsorted whole blood bulk RNA was sequenced, with unpaired chains. Study-wide points: The matching step, a VDJdb search, favored anti-spike CD8 responses and missed private and CD4 specificities.

This clonotype was observed at least ten times. As yet, its antigen is unknown. cDNA molecules, individually, were tagged with unique molecular identifiers. MiXCR, applied by TCRdb to the 5' RACE reads, yields one record per CDR3 protein. The table has some 82,000 distinct CDR3 sequences, approximately 6% seen once. The CDR3 contains 15 residues. Trimming left V 0 bases short and J 7 bases short, with 15 bases between. Per germline, CDR1 MNHEY and CDR2 SVGEGT. The sample taken for sequencing was whole blood. The TCR sequence derives from an adult who was a healthcare worker with PCR-confirmed SARS-CoV-2 infection or an uninfected control (not recorded which). The chain combines TRBV6-2 or TRBV6-3 with TRBJ1-1, with D possibly TRBD1 on 5 matching bases. CDR3 DNA: TGTGCCAGCAGTTACTCCTCGCGGAGGGACTTTGAAGCTTTCTTT. As protein: CASSYSSRRDFEAFF.